These T cell receptor beta chains were read from a single sample in a study of blood T cell repertoires in COVID-19. The method was immunoSEQ multiplex PCR; TCRdb's version includes in-frame clones alone and lacks a portion of them. Of 250,000 to 400,000 clones in the sample, roughly 90% were seen once. Sample: peripheral blood. The receptors here all came from a woman aged 25-40 years with COVID-19, enrolled during active disease. CDR3s include the opening cysteine and the closing phenylalanine or tryptophan. The D gene is left open where the match is weak. Clone sizes are given selectively: once, few, many, or a class where the clone is expanded.

j_call d_call v_call clone_size cdr3_nt cdr3_aa
TRBJ2-1 - TRBV5-6 - TGTGCCAGCAGCCGGGAGATAGGGCAGGGTCATAACAATGAGCAGTTCTTC CASSREIGQGHNNEQFF
TRBJ1-2 - TRBV30 once TGTGCCTGGGCTAGCAGGGGCCTCTATGGCTACACCTTC CAWASRGLYGYTF
TRBJ2-5 - TRBV11-2 - TGTGCCAGCAGCTTAGTTCTGGAGACCCAGTACTTC CASSLVLETQYF
TRBJ2-5 - TRBV4-2 few TGTGCCAGCAGCCAACTCCTCGGCGGGGAAGAGACCCAGTACTTC CASSQLLGGEETQYF
TRBJ1-6 TRBD1 TRBV18 - TGTGCCAGCTCACAAGGACAGGAGCCAAATTCACCCCTCCACTTT CASSQGQEPNSPLHF
TRBJ2-7 TRBD1 TRBV2 - TGTGCCAGCAGTGTTACAGGGGTAGCCTACGAGCAGTACTTC CASSVTGVAYEQYF
TRBJ1-4 - TRBV19 - TGTGCCAGTAGTTGGGGCGACAGCCTTAATGAAAAACTGTTTTTT CASSWGDSLNEKLFF
TRBJ2-1 TRBD2 TRBV7-2 - TGTGCCAGCAGCTTAGTTGCTAGCGGGAGTTACAATGAGCAGTTCTTC CASSLVASGSYNEQFF
TRBJ2-1 - TRBV7-9 - TGTGCCAGCAGCTCCTCGACGGAGTACAATGAGCAGTTCTTC CASSSSTEYNEQFF
TRBJ1-1 - TRBV6-6 - TGTGCCAGCAGTTACTCAGAGGGTGGGTGGAACACTGAAGCTTTCTTT CASSYSEGGWNTEAFF
TRBJ1-4 - TRBV12-3/TRBV12-4 few TGTGCCAGCAGTGCGAATAATGAAAAACTGTTTTTT CASSANNEKLFF
TRBJ2-7 - TRBV2 - TGTGCCAGCAGTGAACCGGGATCCTACGAGCAGTACTTC CASSEPGSYEQYF
TRBJ1-2 - TRBV5-8 - TGTGCCAGCAGCTGGAACCGGGTCTATGGCTACACCTTC CASSWNRVYGYTF
TRBJ1-4 - TRBV7-8 - TGTGCCAGCAGCTTAGGTCGCCTGGGCCCAGGGGAAAAACTGTTTTTT CASSLGRLGPGEKLFF
TRBJ1-2 - TRBV5-1 once TGCGCCAGCAGCTTGCGAGACAGCTATGGCTACACCTTC CASSLRDSYGYTF
TRBJ1-1 - TRBV30 once TGTGCCTGGAGCGTAACAGGGTACACTGAAGCTTTCTTT CAWSVTGYTEAFF
TRBJ2-2 TRBD2 TRBV18 - TGTGCCAGCTCACCACCGGGCGGGAGTGGCACCGGGGAGCTGTTTTTT CASSPPGGSGTGELFF
TRBJ1-5 TRBD1 TRBV5-5 - TGTGCCAGCAGCCCTGCAATGACAGGGTTTAATCAGCCCCAGCATTTT CASSPAMTGFNQPQHF
TRBJ2-7 - TRBV20-1 - TGCAGTGCTTTTGAGGGAGAGCAGTACTTC CSAFEGEQYF
TRBJ1-5 TRBD1 TRBV30 - TGTGCCTGGAGTGTCGGTCCGGGACAGGTGAGTCAGCCCCAGCATTTT CAWSVGPGQVSQPQHF
TRBJ2-2 TRBD1 TRBV2 - TGTGCCAGCAGTGATTTGGGGCAGGGGGACACCGGGGAGCTGTTTTTT CASSDLGQGDTGELFF
TRBJ1-1 TRBD1 TRBV28 few TGTGCCAGCAGTCCCGGACAGGGCCCGGCCACTGAAGCTTTCTTT CASSPGQGPATEAFF
TRBJ2-7 TRBD2 TRBV5-6 - TGTGCCAGCAGCTCGCGTAGGACTAGCGGGTTCTCCTACGAGCAGTACTTC CASSSRRTSGFSYEQYF
TRBJ2-7 - TRBV19 - TGTGCCAGTAAGGCGACAGTCTCTAACGAGCAGTACTTC CASKATVSNEQYF
TRBJ1-6 - TRBV5-1 - TGCGCCAGCAGCTTGGCAACAGGAATAGATTCACCCCTCCACTTT CASSLATGIDSPLHF
TRBJ1-1 - TRBV6-1 - TGTGCCAGCAGTGATTTCATCGCTGAAGGGGTAGCTTTCTTT CASSDFIAEGVAFF
TRBJ2-7 TRBD1 TRBV11-2 - TGTGCCAGCAGCTTCCCGGACAGGGCCTACGAGCAGTACTTC CASSFPDRAYEQYF
TRBJ2-5 - TRBV7-2 - TGTGCCAGCAGCTTAGCGCGGTCAGACCGGGAGACCCAGTACTTC CASSLARSDRETQYF
TRBJ2-7 TRBD1 TRBV7-9 - TGTGCCAGCAGCTCCGCGGACAGGGGGACCTACGAGCAGTACTTC CASSSADRGTYEQYF
TRBJ1-1 TRBD1 TRBV30 - TGTGCCTGGGGGACAGGGGGGAAGAACACTGAAGCTTTCTTT CAWGTGGKNTEAFF
TRBJ2-1 - TRBV10-3 - TGTGCCACCCGGACTACCCCTAGCTCCTACAATGAGCAGTTCTTC CATRTTPSSYNEQFF
TRBJ2-7 TRBD2 TRBV19 - TGTGCCAGTAGTTCTAGCGGGAGTAACTACGAGCAGTACTTC CASSSSGSNYEQYF
TRBJ1-1 TRBD1 TRBV6-5 - TGTGCCAGCAGCCGCAGCGGGACAGGGGCGCCTGAAGCTTTCTTT CASSRSGTGAPEAFF
TRBJ2-2 - TRBV24-1 - TGTGCCACCAGTGAACCCACAGGGCCGAACACCGGGGAGCTGTTTTTT CATSEPTGPNTGELFF
TRBJ1-1 TRBD1 TRBV7-9 - TGTGCCAGCAGCTCTTATGAGGGGGCCACAGCTTTCTTT CASSSYEGATAFF
TRBJ1-5 - TRBV28 once TGTGCCAGCAGTTTAAGCGGAGTCAATCAGCCCCAGCATTTT CASSLSGVNQPQHF
TRBJ1-2 TRBD1 TRBV4-1 - TGCGCCAGCAGCCAGACCTCGGGACAGGGAACTATTGGCTACACCTTC CASSQTSGQGTIGYTF
TRBJ1-4 - TRBV10-1 few TGCGCCAGCAGTGAAGGCTCGTTCGGGTTTGCTGAAAAACTGTTTTTT CASSEGSFGFAEKLFF
TRBJ1-1 - TRBV10-1 once TGCGCCAGCAGTGAGTCGAGTAGATTAGAGCGAGCTTTCTTT CASSESSRLERAFF
TRBJ2-1 - TRBV19 - TGTGCCTCCCACGACTTTAGCGATGAGCAGTTCTTC CASHDFSDEQFF
TRBJ2-1 - TRBV4-1 - TGCGCCAGCAGCCAAGATCGACAGCAGCAGTTCTTC CASSQDRQQQFF
TRBJ2-3 - TRBV6-1 - TGTGCCAGCAGTGAAGGGAGGAGCACAGATACGCAGTATTTT CASSEGRSTDTQYF
TRBJ2-1 - TRBV6-5 - TGTGCCAGCAGTTACTCAGGGGGTACCTACAATGAGCAGTTCTTC CASSYSGGTYNEQFF